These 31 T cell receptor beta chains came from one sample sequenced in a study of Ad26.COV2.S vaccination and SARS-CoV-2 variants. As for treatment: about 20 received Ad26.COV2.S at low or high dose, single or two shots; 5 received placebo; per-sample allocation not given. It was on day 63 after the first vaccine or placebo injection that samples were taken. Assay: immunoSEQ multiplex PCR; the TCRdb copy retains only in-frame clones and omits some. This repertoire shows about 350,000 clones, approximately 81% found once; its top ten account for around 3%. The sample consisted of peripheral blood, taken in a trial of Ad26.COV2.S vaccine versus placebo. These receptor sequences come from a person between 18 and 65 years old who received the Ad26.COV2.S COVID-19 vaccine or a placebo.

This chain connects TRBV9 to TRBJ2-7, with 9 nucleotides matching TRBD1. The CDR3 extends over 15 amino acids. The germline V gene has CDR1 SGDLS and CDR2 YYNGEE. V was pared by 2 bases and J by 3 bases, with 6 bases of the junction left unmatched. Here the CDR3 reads CASSVAWDRVYEQYF. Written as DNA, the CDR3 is TGTGCCAGCAGCGTGGCCTGGGACAGGGTCTACGAGCAGTACTTC.

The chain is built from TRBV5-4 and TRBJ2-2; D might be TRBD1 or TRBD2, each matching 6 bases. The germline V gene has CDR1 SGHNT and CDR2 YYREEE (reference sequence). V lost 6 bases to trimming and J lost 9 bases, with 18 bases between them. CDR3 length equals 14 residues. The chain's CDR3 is CASTSPGARRELFF. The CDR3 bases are TGTGCCAGCACCTCCCCGGGGGCTCGAAGGGAGCTGTTTTTT.

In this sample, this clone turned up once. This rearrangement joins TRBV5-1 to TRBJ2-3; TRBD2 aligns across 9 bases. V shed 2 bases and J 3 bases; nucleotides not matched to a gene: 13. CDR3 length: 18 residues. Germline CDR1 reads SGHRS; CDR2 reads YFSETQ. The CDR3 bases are TGCGCCAGCAGCTTTAGGATGGCGGGGGGGCTTCTTACAGATACGCAGTATTTT. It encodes CASSFRMAGGLLTDTQYF.

Here the CDR3 DNA reads TGTGCCAGCAGCCACCAGACAGGGAAGTCGGCAGATACGCAGTATTTT. Its translation is CASSHQTGKSADTQYF. The chain carries TRBV3-1 (or the pseudogene TRBV3-2) and TRBJ2-3; 7 positions agree with TRBD1. The J segment lost 4 bases and the V segment lost 3 bases, leaving 10 bases of the junction unmatched. This CDR3 is built from 16 residues. CDR1 and CDR2 from the germline V gene are LGHDT and YNNKEL (reference sequence).

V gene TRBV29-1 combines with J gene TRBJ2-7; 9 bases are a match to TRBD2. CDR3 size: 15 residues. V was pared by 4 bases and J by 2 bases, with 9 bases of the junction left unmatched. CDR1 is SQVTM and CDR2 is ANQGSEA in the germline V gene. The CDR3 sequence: CSVGGSGGLPYEQYF. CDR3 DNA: TGCAGCGTTGGCGGTAGCGGGGGACTGCCCTACGAGCAGTACTTC.

This chain's CDR3 is CASSLGPSEETQYF. DNA of the CDR3: TGTGCCAGCAGCTTAGGCCCAAGCGAAGAGACCCAGTACTTC. The chain employs TRBV7-6 and TRBJ2-5; no firm D call. The length of the CDR3 is 14 residues. V was pared by 1 base and J by 3 bases, with 9 bases between. The germline CDR1 and CDR2 sequences are SGHVS and FNYEAQ.

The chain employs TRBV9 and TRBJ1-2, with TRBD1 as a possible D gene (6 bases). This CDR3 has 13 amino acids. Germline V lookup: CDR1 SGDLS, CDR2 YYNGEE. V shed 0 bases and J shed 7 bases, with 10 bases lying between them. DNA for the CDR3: TGTGCCAGCAGCGTAGACAGGGAGGGTGGCTACACCTTC. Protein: CASSVDREGGYTF.

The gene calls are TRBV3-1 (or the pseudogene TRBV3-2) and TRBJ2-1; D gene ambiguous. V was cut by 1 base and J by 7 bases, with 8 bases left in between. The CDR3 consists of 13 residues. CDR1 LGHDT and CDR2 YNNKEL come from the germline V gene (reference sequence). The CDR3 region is CASSQVFGNEQFF. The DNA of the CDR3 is TGTGCCAGCAGCCAAGTATTCGGGAATGAGCAGTTCTTC.

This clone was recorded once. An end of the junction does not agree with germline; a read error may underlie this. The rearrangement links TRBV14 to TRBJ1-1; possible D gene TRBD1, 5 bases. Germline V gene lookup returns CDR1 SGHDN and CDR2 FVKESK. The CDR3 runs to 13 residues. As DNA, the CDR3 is TGTGCCAGCAGCCAAGATCTCGAGGACAACCTGGTCTTT. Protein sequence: CASSQDLEDNLVF. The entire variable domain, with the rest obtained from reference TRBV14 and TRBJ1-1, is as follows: EAGVTQFPSHSVIEKGQTVTLRCDPISGHDNLYWYRRVMGKEIKFLLHFVKESKQDESGMPNNRFLAERTGGTYSTLKVQPAELEDSGVYFCASSQDLEDNLVFGQGTRLTVV.

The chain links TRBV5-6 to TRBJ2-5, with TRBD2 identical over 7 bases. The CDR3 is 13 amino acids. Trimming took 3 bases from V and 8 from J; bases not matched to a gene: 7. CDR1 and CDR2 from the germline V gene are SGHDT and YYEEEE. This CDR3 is CASSYTAGRTQYF. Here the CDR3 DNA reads TGTGCCAGCAGCTATACAGCGGGGAGAACCCAGTACTTC.

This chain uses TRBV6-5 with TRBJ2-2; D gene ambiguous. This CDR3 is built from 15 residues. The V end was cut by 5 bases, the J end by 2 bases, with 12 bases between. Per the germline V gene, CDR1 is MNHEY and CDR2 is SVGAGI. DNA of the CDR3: TGTGCCAGCAGTCCGTTTGGTCTAAACACCGGGGAGCTGTTTTTT. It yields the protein CASSPFGLNTGELFF.

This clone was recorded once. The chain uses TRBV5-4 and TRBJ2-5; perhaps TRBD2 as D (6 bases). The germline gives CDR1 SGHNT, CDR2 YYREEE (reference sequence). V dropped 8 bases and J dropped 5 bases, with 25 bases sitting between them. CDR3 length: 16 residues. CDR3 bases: TGTGCCAGTTCGAGGAGGGCCGGCCAATCTCGGGAGACCCAGTACTTC. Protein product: CASSRRAGQSRETQYF.

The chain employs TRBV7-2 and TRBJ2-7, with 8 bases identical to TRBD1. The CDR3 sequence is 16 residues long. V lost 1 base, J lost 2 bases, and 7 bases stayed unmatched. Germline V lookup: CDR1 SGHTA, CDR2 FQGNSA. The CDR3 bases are TGTGCCAGCAGCTTAGTTCCGACAGGGGCCCCCTACGAGCAGTACTTC. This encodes CASSLVPTGAPYEQYF.

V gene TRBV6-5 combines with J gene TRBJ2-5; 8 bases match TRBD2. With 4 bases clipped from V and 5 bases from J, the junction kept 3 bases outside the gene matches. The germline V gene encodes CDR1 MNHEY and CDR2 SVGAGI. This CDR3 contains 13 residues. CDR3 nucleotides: TGTGCCAGCAGTTCACTAGCGGAGGAGACCCAGTACTTC. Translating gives CASSSLAEETQYF.

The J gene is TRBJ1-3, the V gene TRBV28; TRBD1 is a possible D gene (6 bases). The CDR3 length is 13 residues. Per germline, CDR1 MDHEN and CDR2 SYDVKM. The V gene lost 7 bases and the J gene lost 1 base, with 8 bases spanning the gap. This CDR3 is CASTRGSGNTIYF. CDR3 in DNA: TGTGCCAGCACAAGGGGGTCTGGAAACACCATATATTTT.

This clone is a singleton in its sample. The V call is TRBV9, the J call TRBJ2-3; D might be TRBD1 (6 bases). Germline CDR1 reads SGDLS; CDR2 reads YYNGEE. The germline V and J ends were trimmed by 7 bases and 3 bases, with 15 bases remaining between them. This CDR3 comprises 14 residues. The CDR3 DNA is TGTGCCAGCCTCCGTGCAGGGGTAACAGATACGCAGTATTTT. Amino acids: CASLRAGVTDTQYF.

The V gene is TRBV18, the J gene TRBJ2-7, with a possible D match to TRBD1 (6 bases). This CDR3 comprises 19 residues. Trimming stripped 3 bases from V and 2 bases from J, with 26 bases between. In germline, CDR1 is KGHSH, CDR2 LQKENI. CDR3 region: CASSPPGIPRGARAYEQYF. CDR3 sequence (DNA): TGTGCCAGCTCACCCCCGGGAATACCCAGGGGTGCTCGGGCCTACGAGCAGTACTTC.

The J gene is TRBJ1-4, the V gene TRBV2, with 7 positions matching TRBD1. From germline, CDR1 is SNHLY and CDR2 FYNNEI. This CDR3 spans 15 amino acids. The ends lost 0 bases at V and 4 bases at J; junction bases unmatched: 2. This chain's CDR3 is CASSEAGQYNEKLFF. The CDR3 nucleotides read TGTGCCAGCAGTGAAGCGGGACAGTATAATGAAAAACTGTTTTTT. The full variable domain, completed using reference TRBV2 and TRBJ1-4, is EPEVTQTPSHQVTQMGQEVILRCVPISNHLYFYWYRQILGQKVEFLVSFYNNEISEKSEIFDDQFSVERPDGSNFTLKIRSTKLEDSAMYFCASSEAGQYNEKLFFGSGTQLSVL.

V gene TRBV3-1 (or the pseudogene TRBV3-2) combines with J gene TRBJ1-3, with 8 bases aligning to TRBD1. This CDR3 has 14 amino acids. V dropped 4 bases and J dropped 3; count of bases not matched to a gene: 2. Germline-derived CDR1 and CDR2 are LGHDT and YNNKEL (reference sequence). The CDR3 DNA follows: TGTGCCAGCAGCCTCGGACAGGGTGGAAACACCATATATTTT. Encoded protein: CASSLGQGGNTIYF.

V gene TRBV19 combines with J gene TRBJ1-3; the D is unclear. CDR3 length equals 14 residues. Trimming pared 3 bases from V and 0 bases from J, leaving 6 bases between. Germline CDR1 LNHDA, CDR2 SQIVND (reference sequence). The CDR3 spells CASSISISGNTIYF. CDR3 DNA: TGTGCCAGTAGTATCTCTATCTCTGGAAACACCATATATTTT.

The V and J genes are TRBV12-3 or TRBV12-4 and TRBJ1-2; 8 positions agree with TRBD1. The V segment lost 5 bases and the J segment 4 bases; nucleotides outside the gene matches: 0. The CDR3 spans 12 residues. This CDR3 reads CASSGQGYGYTF. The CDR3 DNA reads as TGTGCCAGCAGTGGACAGGGCTATGGCTACACCTTC.

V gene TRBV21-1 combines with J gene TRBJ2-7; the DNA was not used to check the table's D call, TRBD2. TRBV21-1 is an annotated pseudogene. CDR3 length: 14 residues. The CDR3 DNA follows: TGTGCCAGCACACTAGCGGAAGGGACTTACGAGCAGTACTTC. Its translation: CASTLAEGTYEQYF.

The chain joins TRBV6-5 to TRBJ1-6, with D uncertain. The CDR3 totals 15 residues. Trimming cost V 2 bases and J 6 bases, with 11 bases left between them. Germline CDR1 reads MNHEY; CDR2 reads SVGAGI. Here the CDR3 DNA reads TGTGCCAGCAGTTACAATCGGCAGCTTAATTCACCCCTCCACTTT. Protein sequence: CASSYNRQLNSPLHF.

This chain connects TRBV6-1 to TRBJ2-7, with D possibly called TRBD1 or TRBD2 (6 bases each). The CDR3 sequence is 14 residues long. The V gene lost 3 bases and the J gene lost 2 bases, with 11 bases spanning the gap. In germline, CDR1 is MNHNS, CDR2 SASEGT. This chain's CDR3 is CASSDGGLTYEQYF. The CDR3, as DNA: TGTGCCAGCAGTGATGGGGGGCTAACCTACGAGCAGTACTTC.

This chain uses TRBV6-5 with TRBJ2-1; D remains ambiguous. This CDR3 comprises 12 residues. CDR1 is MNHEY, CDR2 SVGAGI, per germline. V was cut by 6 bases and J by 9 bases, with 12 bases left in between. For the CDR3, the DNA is TGTGCCAGCAGACAGCGCAATGGTGAGCAGTTCTTC. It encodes CASRQRNGEQFF.

The CDR3 nucleotides are TGCGCCAGCAGCCCAGGGACGGGGGTTGGTACGCAGTATTTT. Protein product: CASSPGTGVGTQYF. V usage is TRBV5-1 and J usage is TRBJ2-3; D perhaps matches TRBD2 (6 bases). The germline V gene has CDR1 SGHRS and CDR2 YFSETQ. V dropped 4 bases and J dropped 8 bases, with 17 bases sitting between them. The CDR3 sequence is 14 residues long.

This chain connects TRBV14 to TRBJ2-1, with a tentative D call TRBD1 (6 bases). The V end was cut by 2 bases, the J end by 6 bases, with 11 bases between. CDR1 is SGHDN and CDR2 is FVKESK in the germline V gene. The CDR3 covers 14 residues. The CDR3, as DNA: TGTGCCAGCAGCCAAATACAGGGTCGCAATGAGCAGTTCTTC. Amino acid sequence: CASSQIQGRNEQFF.

The CDR3 nucleotides are TGTGCCAGCAGCGCGGGACTAGCGGACCTCCGCGTGCAGTTCTTC. It specifies CASSAGLADLRVQFF. The rearrangement uses TRBV9 and TRBJ2-1; 11 nucleotides agree with TRBD2. With V trimmed by 3 bases and J by 12 bases, 11 bases remained unmatched. Per the germline V gene, CDR1 is SGDLS and CDR2 is YYNGEE. The CDR3 spans 15 residues.

The CDR3 reads CAISEGRGTEAFF. CDR3 nucleotide sequence: TGTGCCATCAGTGAGGGGAGGGGCACTGAAGCTTTCTTT. V usage is TRBV10-3 and J usage is TRBJ1-1; tentatively, D is TRBD1 (5 bases). V lost 2 bases, J lost 4 bases, and 8 bases lay in between. The germline CDR1 and CDR2 sequences are ENHRY and SYGVKD. The CDR3 has 13 residues.

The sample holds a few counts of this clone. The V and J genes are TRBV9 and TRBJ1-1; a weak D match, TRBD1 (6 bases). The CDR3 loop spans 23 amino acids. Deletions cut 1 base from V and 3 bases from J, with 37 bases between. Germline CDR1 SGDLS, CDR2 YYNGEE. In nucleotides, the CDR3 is TGTGCCAGCAGCGTATTGGCCCGCTCCCTGAAACCGGGACACGGGTGGTTGGACACTGAAGCTTTCTTT. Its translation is CASSVLARSLKPGHGWLDTEAFF.

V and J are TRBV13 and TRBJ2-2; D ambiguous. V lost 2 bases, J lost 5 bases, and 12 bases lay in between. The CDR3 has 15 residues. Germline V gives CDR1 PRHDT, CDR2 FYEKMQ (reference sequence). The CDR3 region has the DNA TGTGCCAGCAGCTTAAACTCTAAGCTGACCGGGGAGCTGTTTTTT. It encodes CASSLNSKLTGELFF. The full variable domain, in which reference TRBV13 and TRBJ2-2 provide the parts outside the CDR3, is AAGVIQSPRHLIKEKRETATLKCYPIPRHDTVYWYQQGPGQDPQFLISFYEKMQSDKGSIPDRFSAQQFSDYHSELNMSSLELGDSALYFCASSLNSKLTGELFFGEGSRLTVL.